The 9 T cell receptor beta chains below come from one sample, sequenced in a study of blood T cell repertoires in COVID-19. This table comes from immunoSEQ multiplex PCR, and its TCRdb copy is limited to in-frame clones, with some not included. There are some 140,000 clones in the sample; roughly 89% occur only once, and about 0.57% lies in the top ten. Sequencing was done on a sample of peripheral blood. Every receptor here comes from a man in his fifties with acute or convalescent COVID-19.

This clone appeared a single time. V usage is TRBV4-2 and J usage is TRBJ1-2; the match to TRBD1 covers 9 bases. J was trimmed by 6 bases and V by 3 bases; bases with no gene match: 11. Germline V CDR1 and CDR2: LGHNA, YNFKEQ. This CDR3 region has 16 residues. The DNA for the CDR3 is TGTGCCAGCAGCCAGTCAATTACCGGGACAGGGCATGGCTACACCTTC. This translates into CASSQSITGTGHGYTF.

This chain links TRBV19 with TRBJ2-2; D gene unclear. The CDR3 totals 16 residues. Trimming removed 7 bases at V and 0 bases at J, with 15 bases between. CDR1 is LNHDA, CDR2 SQIVND, per germline (reference sequence). The CDR3 reads CASTIKAGANTGELFF. The CDR3 bases are TGTGCCAGTACGATTAAGGCAGGCGCGAACACCGGGGAGCTGTTTTTT.

The genes are TRBV11-2 and TRBJ2-7; a weak D match, TRBD2 (5 bases). This CDR3 spans 14 amino acids. The V gene lost 2 bases and the J gene lost 0 bases, with 8 bases spanning the gap. The V gene's germline CDR1 is SGHAT and CDR2 FQNNGV. This chain's CDR3 is CASSLIGSSYEQYF. DNA of the CDR3: TGTGCCAGCAGCTTAATAGGGAGCTCCTACGAGCAGTACTTC.

The chain couples TRBV5-6 to TRBJ1-5, with 9 positions matching TRBD1. CDR3 length equals 15 residues. Germline V gives CDR1 SGHDT, CDR2 YYEEEE. V dropped 4 bases and J dropped 3; count of bases not matched to a gene: 5. This CDR3 is CASSSRDRANQPQHF. As DNA, the CDR3 is TGTGCCAGCAGCAGCCGGGACAGGGCCAATCAGCCCCAGCATTTT.

This chain links TRBV3-1 (or the pseudogene TRBV3-2) with TRBJ1-1; D is possibly TRBD1 (5 bases). The germline V gene has CDR1 LGHDT and CDR2 YNNKEL (reference sequence). The CDR3 has 15 amino acids. The V gene lost 4 bases and the J gene lost 11 bases, with 23 bases spanning the gap. CDR3 nucleotides: TGTGCCAGCAGCCCCCAAGTCGGGGGTCTGTTGTTGGCTTTCTTT. Encoded protein: CASSPQVGGLLLAFF.

The J gene is TRBJ1-6, the V gene TRBV18; 7 nucleotides agree with TRBD1. The germline V gene has CDR1 KGHSH and CDR2 LQKENI. This CDR3 has 17 amino acids. The ends lost 4 bases at V and 10 bases at J; junction bases unmatched: 16. The CDR3 bases are TGTGCCAGCTCACGACAAACCGGGGACAGTAGTGGCTCACCCCTCCACTTT. Translating it yields CASSRQTGDSSGSPLHF. Combining the CDR3 with reference TRBV18 and TRBJ1-6 gives the whole variable domain NAGVMQNPRHLVRRRGQEARLRCSPMKGHSHVYWYRQLPEEGLKFMVYLQKENIIDESGMPKERFSAEFPKEGPSILRIQQVVRGDSAAYFCASSRQTGDSSGSPLHFGNGTRLTVT.

The chain links TRBV27 to TRBJ1-5, with TRBD1 matching over 10 bases. Trimming removed 4 bases from V and 0 bases from J; junction bases left unmatched: 3. CDR3 length: 16 residues. Germline CDR1 MNHEY, CDR2 SMNVEV (reference sequence). CDR3 sequence (DNA): TGTGCCAGCAGTTCCAGACAGGGGGCTAGCAATCAGCCCCAGCATTTT. The encoded protein is CASSSRQGASNQPQHF.

Only one count was recorded for this clone. The chain carries TRBV6-5 and TRBJ1-1, with D possibly matching TRBD1 (5 bases). Looked up from germline, CDR1 is MNHEY and CDR2 is SVGAGI. V was clipped by 6 bases and J by 3 bases, with 17 bases between them. This CDR3 has 15 residues. The chain's CDR3 is CASSYASTQDTEAFF. CDR3 bases: TGTGCCAGCAGCTATGCCTCGACACAGGACACTGAAGCTTTCTTT.

This clone was counted a few times. The V and J genes are TRBV6-5 and TRBJ1-6; 9 bases agree with TRBD1. The CDR3 is 14 residues long. Germline CDR1 reads MNHEY; CDR2 reads SVGAGI. V lost 7 bases and J lost 8; bases outside the gene matches: 6. CDR3 in amino acids: CASKKGQGHSPLHF. The CDR3 nucleotides are TGTGCCAGCAAAAAGGGACAGGGTCATTCACCCCTCCACTTT.